This is a list of T cell receptor beta chains from one sample in a study of shared clonotypes between healthy human individuals. Assay: immunoSEQ multiplex PCR; the TCRdb copy retains only in-frame clones and omits some. The sample records 450,000 to 550,000 clones, 79% being singletons. Sample: PBMCs. These receptor sequences come from a woman in her thirties or forties in good health. Some clones in this sample may be carry-over from other donors' samples. CDR3s include the opening cysteine and the closing phenylalanine or tryptophan. The D gene is left open where the match is weak. The size entry is marked missing in some rows and otherwise reads once, few, many or a size class.

j_call: TRBJ1-3
d_call: .
v_call: TRBV11-2
clone_size: once
cdr3_aa: CASSSPFSTIYF
cdr3_nt: TGTGCCAGCAGCTCCCCGTTTAGCACCATATATTTT

j_call: TRBJ2-1
d_call: .
v_call: TRBV28
clone_size: .
cdr3_aa: CASSLGGSNNEQFF
cdr3_nt: TGTGCCAGCAGTTTGGGCGGATCAAACAATGAGCAGTTCTTC

j_call: TRBJ1-1
d_call: .
v_call: TRBV18
clone_size: few
cdr3_aa: CASSSRNTEAFF
cdr3_nt: TGTGCCAGCTCAAGCAGGAACACTGAAGCTTTCTTT

j_call: TRBJ1-4
d_call: TRBD1
v_call: TRBV28
clone_size: .
cdr3_aa: CASSTGTANEKLFF
cdr3_nt: TGTGCCAGCAGCACCGGGACAGCTAATGAAAAACTGTTTTTT

j_call: TRBJ2-3
d_call: .
v_call: TRBV6-5
clone_size: .
cdr3_aa: CASSRGGFSTDTQYF
cdr3_nt: TGTGCCAGCAGTAGAGGCGGTTTTAGCACAGATACGCAGTATTTT

j_call: TRBJ1-2
d_call: .
v_call: TRBV7-9
clone_size: .
cdr3_aa: CASSPTQGYYGYTF
cdr3_nt: TGTGCCAGCAGCCCTACTCAGGGATACTATGGCTACACCTTC

j_call: TRBJ2-7
d_call: TRBD2
v_call: TRBV4-1
clone_size: .
cdr3_aa: CASSRETGTSGTYEQYF
cdr3_nt: TGCGCCAGCAGCCGGGAAACCGGGACTAGCGGCACCTACGAGCAGTACTTC

j_call: TRBJ2-3
d_call: TRBD2
v_call: TRBV19
clone_size: many
cdr3_aa: CASSMTAGAQYF
cdr3_nt: TGTGCCAGTAGTATGACGGCGGGGGCGCAGTATTTT

j_call: TRBJ1-5
d_call: .
v_call: TRBV19
clone_size: once
cdr3_aa: CASSISPAGLESPQHF
cdr3_nt: TGTGCCAGTAGTATATCCCCGGCCGGGTTGGAGTCTCCCCAGCATTTT

j_call: TRBJ2-2
d_call: .
v_call: TRBV4-2
clone_size: .
cdr3_aa: CASSLKGHTGELFF
cdr3_nt: TGTGCCAGCAGCTTGAAAGGGCACACCGGGGAGCTGTTTTTT

j_call: TRBJ1-3
d_call: .
v_call: TRBV2
clone_size: .
cdr3_aa: CASSGPGVPGNTIYF
cdr3_nt: TGTGCCAGCAGTGGACCCGGGGTCCCTGGAAACACCATATATTTT

j_call: TRBJ2-7
d_call: TRBD2
v_call: TRBV7-9
clone_size: few
cdr3_aa: CASSLGSGLASYEQYF
cdr3_nt: TGTGCCAGCAGCCTAGGCTCAGGACTAGCGAGCTACGAGCAGTACTTC

j_call: TRBJ2-1
d_call: .
v_call: TRBV7-6
clone_size: .
cdr3_aa: CASSLDRRNEQFF
cdr3_nt: TGTGCCAGCAGCTTAGATCGGAGGAATGAGCAGTTCTTC

j_call: TRBJ2-2
d_call: .
v_call: TRBV7-7
clone_size: .
cdr3_aa: CASSMTAPPNTGELFF
cdr3_nt: TGTGCTAGCAGCATGACAGCACCTCCGAACACCGGGGAGCTGTTTTTT

j_call: TRBJ2-7
d_call: .
v_call: TRBV10-2
clone_size: .
cdr3_aa: CASSEGARAYEQYF
cdr3_nt: TGCGCCAGCAGTGAGGGAGCCAGGGCCTACGAGCAGTACTTC

j_call: TRBJ2-7
d_call: .
v_call: TRBV5-6
clone_size: .
cdr3_aa: CASSLGGGHVEQYF
cdr3_nt: TGTGCCAGCAGCTTGGGAGGGGGACACGTCGAGCAGTACTTC

j_call: TRBJ2-2
d_call: TRBD1
v_call: TRBV6-6
clone_size: .
cdr3_aa: CASSYPQGAGTGELFF
cdr3_nt: TGTGCCAGCAGTTACCCACAGGGGGCGGGCACCGGGGAGCTGTTTTTT

j_call: TRBJ2-7
d_call: TRBD1
v_call: TRBV5-5
clone_size: .
cdr3_aa: CASTSGQPYEQYF
cdr3_nt: TGTGCCAGCACCTCGGGACAGCCCTACGAGCAGTACTTC

j_call: TRBJ1-3
d_call: .
v_call: TRBV7-3
clone_size: .
cdr3_aa: CASSLNGGFSGNTIYF
cdr3_nt: TGTGCCAGCAGCTTAAATGGGGGGTTCTCTGGAAACACCATATATTTT

j_call: TRBJ1-6
d_call: .
v_call: TRBV7-2
clone_size: .
cdr3_aa: CASSSRWGEGSPLHF
cdr3_nt: TGTGCCAGCAGCTCCCGGTGGGGGGAGGGATCACCCCTCCACTTT

j_call: TRBJ1-4
d_call: TRBD1
v_call: TRBV5-4
clone_size: .
cdr3_aa: CASSWDRGLEKLFF
cdr3_nt: TGTGCCAGCAGCTGGGACAGGGGACTTGAAAAACTGTTTTTT

j_call: TRBJ2-1
d_call: .
v_call: TRBV5-8
clone_size: few
cdr3_aa: CASSLGPGTYNEQFF
cdr3_nt: TGTGCCAGCAGCTTGGGTCCTGGTACCTACAATGAGCAGTTCTTC

j_call: TRBJ2-5
d_call: TRBD1
v_call: TRBV11-2
clone_size: .
cdr3_aa: CASSLWDRGSQETQYF
cdr3_nt: TGTGCCAGCAGCTTATGGGACAGGGGGTCTCAAGAGACCCAGTACTTC

j_call: TRBJ1-5
d_call: .
v_call: TRBV5-8
clone_size: many
cdr3_aa: CASTSSRVTSNQPQHF
cdr3_nt: TGTGCCAGCACCTCTTCCAGGGTCACTAGCAATCAGCCCCAGCATTTT

j_call: TRBJ2-1
d_call: TRBD2
v_call: TRBV5-1
clone_size: .
cdr3_aa: CASVETSGSNEQFF
cdr3_nt: TGCGCCTCCGTTGAGACTAGCGGGAGCAATGAGCAGTTCTTC

j_call: TRBJ1-2
d_call: .
v_call: TRBV19
clone_size: .
cdr3_aa: CASSIRPGRLNYGYTF
cdr3_nt: TGTGCCAGTAGTATCCGCCCGGGACGACTTAACTATGGCTACACCTTC

j_call: TRBJ2-7
d_call: TRBD1
v_call: TRBV18
clone_size: .
cdr3_aa: CASALGPRGSYEQYF
cdr3_nt: TGTGCCAGCGCACTGGGACCCAGGGGGTCCTACGAGCAGTACTTC

j_call: TRBJ1-6
d_call: .
v_call: TRBV2
clone_size: .
cdr3_aa: CASATGEDSPLHF
cdr3_nt: TGTGCCAGTGCGACGGGGGAGGATTCACCCCTCCACTTT

j_call: TRBJ2-1
d_call: TRBD2
v_call: TRBV30
clone_size: few
cdr3_aa: CAWISGSSYNEQFF
cdr3_nt: TGTGCCTGGATTAGCGGGAGCTCCTACAATGAGCAGTTCTTC

j_call: TRBJ2-1
d_call: TRBD2
v_call: TRBV5-1
clone_size: .
cdr3_aa: CASSLALAGGGEQFF
cdr3_nt: TGCGCCAGCAGCTTGGCATTAGCGGGGGGTGGTGAGCAGTTCTTC

j_call: TRBJ2-1
d_call: .
v_call: TRBV6-1
clone_size: .
cdr3_aa: CASSDPGVGASEQFF
cdr3_nt: TGTGCCAGCAGTGACCCAGGGGTGGGGGCGAGTGAGCAGTTCTTC

j_call: TRBJ2-5
d_call: .
v_call: TRBV18
clone_size: few
cdr3_aa: CASSPSSAPGETQYF
cdr3_nt: TGTGCCAGCTCTCCCTCTAGCGCCCCGGGAGAGACCCAGTACTTC

j_call: TRBJ2-7
d_call: .
v_call: TRBV5-1
clone_size: .
cdr3_aa: CASSLTPGEQYF
cdr3_nt: TGCGCCAGCAGCTTGACCCCCGGGGAGCAGTACTTC

j_call: TRBJ2-1
d_call: .
v_call: TRBV6-5
clone_size: .
cdr3_aa: CASSSYGTTGEQFF
cdr3_nt: TGTGCCAGCAGTTCTTACGGGACCACTGGTGAGCAGTTCTTC

j_call: TRBJ2-2
d_call: .
v_call: TRBV27
clone_size: once
cdr3_aa: CASSPRPGSGELFF
cdr3_nt: TGTGCCAGCAGTCCACGGCCCGGGTCCGGGGAGCTGTTTTTT